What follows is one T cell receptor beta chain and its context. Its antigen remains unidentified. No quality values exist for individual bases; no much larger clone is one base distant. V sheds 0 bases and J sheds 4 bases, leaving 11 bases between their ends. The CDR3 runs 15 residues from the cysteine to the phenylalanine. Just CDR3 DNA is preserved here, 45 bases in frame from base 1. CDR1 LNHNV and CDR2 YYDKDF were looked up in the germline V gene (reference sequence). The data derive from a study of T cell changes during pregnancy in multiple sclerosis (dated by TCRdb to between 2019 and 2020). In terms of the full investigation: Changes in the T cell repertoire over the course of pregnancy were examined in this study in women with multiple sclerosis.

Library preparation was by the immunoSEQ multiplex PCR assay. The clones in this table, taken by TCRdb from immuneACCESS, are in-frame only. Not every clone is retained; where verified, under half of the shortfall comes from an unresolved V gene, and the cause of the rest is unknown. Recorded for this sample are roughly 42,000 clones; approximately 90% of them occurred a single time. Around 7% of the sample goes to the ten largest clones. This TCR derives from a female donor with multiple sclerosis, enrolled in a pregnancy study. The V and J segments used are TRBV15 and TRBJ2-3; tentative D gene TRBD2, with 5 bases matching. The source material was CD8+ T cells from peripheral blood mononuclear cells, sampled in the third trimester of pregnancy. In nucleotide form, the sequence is TGTGCCACCAGCAGAGATGGTGGAGGCGCAGATACGCAGTATTTT. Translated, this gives CATSRDGGGADTQYF.